The clone carrying this T cell receptor (beta chain) has a count of ten or more. Antigen specificity is unknown. This CDR3 spans 14 amino acids. The germline gives CDR1 DFQATT, CDR2 SNEGSKA (reference sequence). V lost 6 bases, J lost 0 bases, and 13 bases lay in between. The data belong to a study of neurological immune-mediated disorders. Whole-study results and caveats: None of the CDR3 amino acid sequences of expanded clones were shared across subjects, and this suggested private repertoires in all groups. The highest TCR clonal expansion occurred in HTLV-1-associated myelopathy; multiple sclerosis fell below healthy controls.

The cDNA was produced through 5'RACE with 10-nucleotide random UMIs. Sequencing of 15-18 subjects in each run yielded over 180 million TCR-beta sequences. Each CDR3 protein gets one entry after TCRdb re-called the 5' RACE reads with MiXCR. This sample has around 30,000 distinct CDR3 sequences, with over 4% found just once. Sequenced sample: PBMCs. The rearrangement uses TRBV20-1 and TRBJ2-3; D is ambiguous. The clonotype was recovered from a man aged 18 to 29 in good health. The CDR3 DNA reads as TGCAGTGCCATTCGGGCAGTTAGCACAGATACGCAGTATTTT. Translating gives CSAIRAVSTDTQYF.